This T cell receptor (beta chain) appears in the sequencing data of a study of T cell repertoires in cytomegalovirus infection. Study overall: CMV infection plus the matching HLA type was flagged by public TCR beta signatures.

This clonotype appeared many times. Its antigen is still unknown. TCRdb itself ran the reads through MiXCR, one entry per CDR3 protein. The sample records tens of thousands of distinct CDR3 sequences, about 27% being singletons. Trimming cost V 7 bases and J 3 bases; bases outside gene matches: 4. CDR1 and CDR2 (germline): SGHDT, YYEEEE. CDR3 length: 13 amino acids. Overall study results and limits: Clonotype analysis showed dominance of the ex vivo response by HLA-C-restricted CMV-specific TCR beta clonotypes. Cumulative public TCR beta family frequency identified carriers of CMV plus the relevant HLA.

Material: CD8+ T cells from cultured PBMCs, obtained from culture after CMV antigen stimulation. The chain employs TRBV5-6 and TRBJ1-2; TRBD1 aligns across 9 bases. The clonotype was recovered from a human donor in good health (CMV status not recorded). Some clones in this sample may be carry-over from other donors' samples. Here the CDR3 DNA reads TGTGCCAGCGCTACAGGGGGCGACTATGGCTACACCTTC. This gives the protein CASATGGDYGYTF.